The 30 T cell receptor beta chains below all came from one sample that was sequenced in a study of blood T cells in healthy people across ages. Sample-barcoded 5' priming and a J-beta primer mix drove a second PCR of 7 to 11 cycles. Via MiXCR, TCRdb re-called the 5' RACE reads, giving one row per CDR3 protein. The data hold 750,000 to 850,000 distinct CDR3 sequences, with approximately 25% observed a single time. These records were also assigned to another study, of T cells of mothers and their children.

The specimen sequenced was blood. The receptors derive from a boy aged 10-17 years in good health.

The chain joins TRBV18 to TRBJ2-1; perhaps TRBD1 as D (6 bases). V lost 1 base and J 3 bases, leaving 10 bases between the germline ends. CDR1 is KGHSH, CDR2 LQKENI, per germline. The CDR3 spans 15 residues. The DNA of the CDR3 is TGTGCCAGCTCACCACTAGACAGGAGCTACAATGAGCAGTTCTTC. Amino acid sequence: CASSPLDRSYNEQFF.

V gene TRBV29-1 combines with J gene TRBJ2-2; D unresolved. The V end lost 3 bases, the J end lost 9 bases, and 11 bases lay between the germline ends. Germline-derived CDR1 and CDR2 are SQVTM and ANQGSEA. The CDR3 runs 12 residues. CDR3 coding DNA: TGCAGCGTTGATGAGGCGGACCGGGAGCTGTTTTTT. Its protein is CSVDEADRELFF.

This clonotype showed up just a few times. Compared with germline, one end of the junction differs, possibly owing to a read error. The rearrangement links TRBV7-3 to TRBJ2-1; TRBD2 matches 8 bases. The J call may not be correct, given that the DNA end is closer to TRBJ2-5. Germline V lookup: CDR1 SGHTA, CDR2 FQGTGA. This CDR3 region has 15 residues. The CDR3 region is CASSLTSAKQGTQYF. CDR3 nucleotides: TGTGCCAGCAGCTTGACTAGCGCGAAACAAGGGACCCAGTACTTC.

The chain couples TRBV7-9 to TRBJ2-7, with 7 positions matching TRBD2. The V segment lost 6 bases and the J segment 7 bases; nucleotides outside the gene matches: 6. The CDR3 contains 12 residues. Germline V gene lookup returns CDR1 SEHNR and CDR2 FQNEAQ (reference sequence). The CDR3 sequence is CASSYTGREQYF. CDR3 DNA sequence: TGTGCCAGCAGTTACACCGGGAGGGAGCAGTACTTC.

CDR3 in amino acids: CASSFWRKTQYF. The CDR3 DNA reads as TGTGCCAGCAGCTTTTGGAGGAAGACCCAGTACTTC. The V gene is TRBV7-2, the J gene TRBJ2-5; weak D call: TRBD2 (5 bases). This CDR3 is 12 amino acids long. The V gene's germline CDR1 is SGHTA and CDR2 FQGNSA. The V end lost 3 bases, the J end lost 6 bases, and 8 bases lay between the germline ends.

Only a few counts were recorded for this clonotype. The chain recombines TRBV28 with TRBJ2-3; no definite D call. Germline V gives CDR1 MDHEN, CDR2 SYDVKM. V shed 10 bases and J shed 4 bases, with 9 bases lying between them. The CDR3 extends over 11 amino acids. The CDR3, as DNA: TGTGCCACCAGATCTTCAGATACGCAGTATTTT. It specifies CATRSSDTQYF.

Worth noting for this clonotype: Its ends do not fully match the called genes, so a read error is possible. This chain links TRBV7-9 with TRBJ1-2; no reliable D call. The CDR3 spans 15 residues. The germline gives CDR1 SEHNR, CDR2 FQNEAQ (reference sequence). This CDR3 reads CASSAPGTWHYGHTF. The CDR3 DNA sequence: TGTGCCAGCAGCGCTCCGGGAACTTGGCACTATGGCCACACCTTC.

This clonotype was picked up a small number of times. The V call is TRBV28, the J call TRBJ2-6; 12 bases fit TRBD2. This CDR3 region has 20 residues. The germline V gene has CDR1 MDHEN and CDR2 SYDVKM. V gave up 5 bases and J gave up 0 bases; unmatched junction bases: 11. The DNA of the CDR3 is TGTGCCAGCAGTGAACGGGCTCGGACTAGCGGGATCTCTGGGGCCAACGTCCTGACTTTC. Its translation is CASSERARTSGISGANVLTF.

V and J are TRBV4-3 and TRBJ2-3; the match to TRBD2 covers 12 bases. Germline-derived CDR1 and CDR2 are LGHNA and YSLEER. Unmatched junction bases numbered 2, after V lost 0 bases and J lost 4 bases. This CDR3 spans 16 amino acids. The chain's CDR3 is CASSQETSGSSDTQYF. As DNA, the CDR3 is TGCGCCAGCAGCCAAGAGACTAGCGGGAGCTCAGATACGCAGTATTTT.

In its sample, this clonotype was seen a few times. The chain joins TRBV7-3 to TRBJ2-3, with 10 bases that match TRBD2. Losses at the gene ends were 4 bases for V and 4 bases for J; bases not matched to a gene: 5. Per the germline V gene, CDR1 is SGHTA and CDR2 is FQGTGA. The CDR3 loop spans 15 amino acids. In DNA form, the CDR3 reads TGTGCCAGCAGCTCTCAAGCGGGAGGGGCAGATACGCAGTATTTT. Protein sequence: CASSSQAGGADTQYF.

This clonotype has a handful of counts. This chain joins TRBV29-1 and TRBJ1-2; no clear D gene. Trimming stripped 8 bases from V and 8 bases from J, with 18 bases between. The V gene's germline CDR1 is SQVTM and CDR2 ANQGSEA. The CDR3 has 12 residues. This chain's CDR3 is CSSSFGSGGYTF. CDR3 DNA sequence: TGCAGCTCCTCATTTGGGAGTGGCGGCTACACCTTC.

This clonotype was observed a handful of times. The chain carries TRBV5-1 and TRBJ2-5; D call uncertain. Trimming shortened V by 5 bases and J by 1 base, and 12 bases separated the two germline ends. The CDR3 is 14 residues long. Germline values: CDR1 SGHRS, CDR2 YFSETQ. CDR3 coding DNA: TGCGCCAGCAGGGATACAGTCAGCCAAGAGACCCAGTACTTC. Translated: CASRDTVSQETQYF.

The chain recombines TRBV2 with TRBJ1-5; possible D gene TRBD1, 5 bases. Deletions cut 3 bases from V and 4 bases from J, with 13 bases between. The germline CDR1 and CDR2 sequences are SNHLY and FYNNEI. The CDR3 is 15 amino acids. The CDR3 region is CASSDRGAGNQPQHF. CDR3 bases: TGTGCCAGCAGTGATAGGGGTGCAGGGAATCAGCCCCAGCATTTT. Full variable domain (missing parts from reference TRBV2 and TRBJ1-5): EPEVTQTPSHQVTQMGQEVILRCVPISNHLYFYWYRQILGQKVEFLVSFYNNEISEKSEIFDDQFSVERPDGSNFTLKIRSTKLEDSAMYFCASSDRGAGNQPQHFGDGTRLSIL.

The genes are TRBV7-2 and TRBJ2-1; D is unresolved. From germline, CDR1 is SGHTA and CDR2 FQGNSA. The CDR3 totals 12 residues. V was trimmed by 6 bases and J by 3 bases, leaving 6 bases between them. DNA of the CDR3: TGTGCCAGCAGAAAAAACTACAATGAGCAGTTCTTC. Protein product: CASRKNYNEQFF.

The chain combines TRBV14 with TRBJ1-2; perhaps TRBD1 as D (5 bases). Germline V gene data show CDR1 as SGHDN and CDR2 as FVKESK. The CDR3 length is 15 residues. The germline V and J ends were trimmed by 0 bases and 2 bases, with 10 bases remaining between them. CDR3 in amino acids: CASSQEVGRNYGYTF. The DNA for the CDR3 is TGTGCCAGCAGCCAAGAAGTGGGGCGGAACTATGGCTACACCTTC. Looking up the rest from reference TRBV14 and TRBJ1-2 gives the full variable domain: EAGVTQFPSHSVIEKGQTVTLRCDPISGHDNLYWYRRVMGKEIKFLLHFVKESKQDESGMPNNRFLAERTGGTYSTLKVQPAELEDSGVYFCASSQEVGRNYGYTFGSGTRLTVV.

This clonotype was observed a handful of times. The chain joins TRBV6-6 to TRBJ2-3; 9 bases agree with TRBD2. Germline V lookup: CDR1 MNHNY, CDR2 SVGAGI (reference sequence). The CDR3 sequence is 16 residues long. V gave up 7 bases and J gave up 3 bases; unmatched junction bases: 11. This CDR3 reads CASTHGLAGATDTQYF. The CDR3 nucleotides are TGTGCCAGCACCCACGGGTTAGCGGGAGCAACAGATACGCAGTATTTT.

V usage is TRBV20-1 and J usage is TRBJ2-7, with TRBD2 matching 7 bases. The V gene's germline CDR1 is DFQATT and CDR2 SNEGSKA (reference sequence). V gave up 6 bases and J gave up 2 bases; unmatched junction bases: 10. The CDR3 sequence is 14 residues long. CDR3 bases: TGCAGTGCCCTAAGAGCGGGACCCACCTACGAGCAGTACTTC. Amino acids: CSALRAGPTYEQYF.

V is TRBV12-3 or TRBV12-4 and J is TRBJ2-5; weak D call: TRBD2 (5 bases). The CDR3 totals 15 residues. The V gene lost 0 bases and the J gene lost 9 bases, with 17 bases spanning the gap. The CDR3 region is CASSLAGEAQVAQYF. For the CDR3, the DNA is TGTGCCAGCAGTTTAGCGGGAGAGGCCCAGGTGGCCCAGTACTTC.

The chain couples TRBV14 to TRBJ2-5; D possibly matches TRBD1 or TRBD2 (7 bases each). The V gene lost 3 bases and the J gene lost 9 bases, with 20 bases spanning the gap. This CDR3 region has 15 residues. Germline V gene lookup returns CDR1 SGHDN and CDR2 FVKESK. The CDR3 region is CASSQTQGGDGAQYF. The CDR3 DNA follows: TGTGCCAGCAGCCAGACCCAGGGGGGGGACGGGGCCCAGTACTTC.

The CDR3 loop reads CSVGGETDTQYF. CDR3 nucleotides: TGCAGCGTTGGCGGGGAAACAGATACGCAGTATTTT. The J gene is TRBJ2-3, the V gene TRBV29-1, with D maybe TRBD2 (6 bases). Germline CDR1 and CDR2: SQVTM and ANQGSEA. CDR3 length: 12 amino acids. Trimming cost V 4 bases and J 3 bases, with 8 bases left between them.

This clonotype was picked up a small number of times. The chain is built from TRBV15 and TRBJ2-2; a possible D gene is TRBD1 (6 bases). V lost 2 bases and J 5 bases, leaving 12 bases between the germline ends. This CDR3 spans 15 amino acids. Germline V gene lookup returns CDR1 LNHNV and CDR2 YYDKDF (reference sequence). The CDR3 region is CATSRSTTGTGELFF. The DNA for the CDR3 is TGTGCCACCAGCAGATCGACAACAGGGACCGGGGAGCTGTTTTTT.

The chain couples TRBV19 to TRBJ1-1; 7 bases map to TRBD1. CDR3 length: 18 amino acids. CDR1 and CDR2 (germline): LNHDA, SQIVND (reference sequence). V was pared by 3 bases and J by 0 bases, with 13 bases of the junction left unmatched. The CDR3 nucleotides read TGTGCCAGTAGTATCCTGACGGGACAGAAAAAAATGAACACTGAAGCTTTCTTT. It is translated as CASSILTGQKKMNTEAFF.

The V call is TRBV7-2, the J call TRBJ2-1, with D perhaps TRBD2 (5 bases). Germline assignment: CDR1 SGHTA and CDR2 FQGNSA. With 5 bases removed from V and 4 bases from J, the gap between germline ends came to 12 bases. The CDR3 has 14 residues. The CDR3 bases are TGTGCCAGCAGCCCTTCGACGGGGTACAATGAGCAGTTCTTC. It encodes CASSPSTGYNEQFF.

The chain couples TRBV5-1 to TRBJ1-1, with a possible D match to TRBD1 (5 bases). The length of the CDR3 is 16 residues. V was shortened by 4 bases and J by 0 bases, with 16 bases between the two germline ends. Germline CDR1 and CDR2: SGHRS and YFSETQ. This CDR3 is CASSPHGGKMNTEAFF. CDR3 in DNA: TGCGCCAGCAGCCCCCACGGGGGAAAAATGAACACTGAAGCTTTCTTT. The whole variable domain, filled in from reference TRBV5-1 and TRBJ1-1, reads KAGVTQTPRYLIKTRGQQVTLSCSPISGHRSVSWYQQTPGQGLQFLFEYFSETQRNKGNFPGRFSGRQFSNSRSEMNVSTLELGDSALYLCASSPHGGKMNTEAFFGQGTRLTVV.

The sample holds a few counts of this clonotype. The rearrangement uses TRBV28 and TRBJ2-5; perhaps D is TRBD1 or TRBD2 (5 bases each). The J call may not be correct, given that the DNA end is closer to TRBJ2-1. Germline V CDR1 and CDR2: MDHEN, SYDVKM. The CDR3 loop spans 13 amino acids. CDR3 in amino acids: CASSLEGWNEQFF. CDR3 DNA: TGTGCCAGCAGTTTAGAGGGGTGGAATGAGCAGTTCTTC.

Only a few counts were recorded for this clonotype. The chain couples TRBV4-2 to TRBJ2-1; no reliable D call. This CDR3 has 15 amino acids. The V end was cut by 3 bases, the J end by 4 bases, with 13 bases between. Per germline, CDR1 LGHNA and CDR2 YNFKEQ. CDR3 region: CASSQTGPDYNEQFF. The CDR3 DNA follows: TGTGCCAGCAGCCAGACGGGCCCAGATTACAATGAGCAGTTCTTC.

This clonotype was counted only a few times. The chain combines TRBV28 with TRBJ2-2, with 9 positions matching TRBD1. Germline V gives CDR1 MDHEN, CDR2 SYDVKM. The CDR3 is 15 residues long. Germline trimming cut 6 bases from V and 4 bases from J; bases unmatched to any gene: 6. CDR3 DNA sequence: TGTGCCAGCAGCTACAGGGGGCGGCGCACCGGGGAGCTGTTTTTT. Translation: CASSYRGRRTGELFF. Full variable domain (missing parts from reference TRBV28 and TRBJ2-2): DVKVTQSSRYLVKRTGEKVFLECVQDMDHENMFWYRQDPGLGLRLIYFSYDVKMKEKGDIPEGYSVSREKKERFSLILESASTNQTSMYLCASSYRGRRTGELFFGEGSRLTVL.

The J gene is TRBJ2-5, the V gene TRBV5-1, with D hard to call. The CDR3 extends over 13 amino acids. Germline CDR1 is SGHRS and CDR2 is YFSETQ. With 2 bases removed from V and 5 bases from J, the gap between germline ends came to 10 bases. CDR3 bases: TGCGCCAGCAGCTTTTCCCAGTTGGAGACCCAGTACTTC. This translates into CASSFSQLETQYF.

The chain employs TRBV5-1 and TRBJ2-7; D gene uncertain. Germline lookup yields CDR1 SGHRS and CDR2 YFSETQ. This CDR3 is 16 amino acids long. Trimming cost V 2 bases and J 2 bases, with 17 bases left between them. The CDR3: CASSFLKPAAPYEQYF. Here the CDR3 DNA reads TGCGCCAGCAGCTTCCTGAAGCCGGCGGCTCCCTACGAGCAGTACTTC.

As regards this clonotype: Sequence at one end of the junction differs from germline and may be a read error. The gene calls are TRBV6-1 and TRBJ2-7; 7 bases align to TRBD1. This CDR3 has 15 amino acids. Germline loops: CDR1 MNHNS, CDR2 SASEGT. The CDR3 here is CASSEGTELSYEQHF. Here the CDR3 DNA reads TGTGCCAGCAGTGAGGGGACAGAGCTTTCCTACGAGCAGCACTTC.